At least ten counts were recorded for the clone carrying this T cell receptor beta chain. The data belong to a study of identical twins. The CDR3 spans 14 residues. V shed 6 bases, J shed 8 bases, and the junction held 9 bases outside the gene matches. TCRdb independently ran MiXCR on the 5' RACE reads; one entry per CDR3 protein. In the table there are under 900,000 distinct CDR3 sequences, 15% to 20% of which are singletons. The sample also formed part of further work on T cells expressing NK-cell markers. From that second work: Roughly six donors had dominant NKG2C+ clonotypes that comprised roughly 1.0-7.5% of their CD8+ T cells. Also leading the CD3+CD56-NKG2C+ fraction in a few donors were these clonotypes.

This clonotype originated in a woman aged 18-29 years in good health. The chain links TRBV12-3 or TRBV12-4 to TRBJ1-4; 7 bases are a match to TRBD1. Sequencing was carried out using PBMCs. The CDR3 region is CASRTSGGGEKLFF. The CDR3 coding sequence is TGTGCCAGCAGGACATCAGGGGGTGGAGAAAAACTGTTTTTT.